The clone carrying this T cell receptor (beta chain) was picked up many times. The antigen remains unidentified. The authors ran a second PCR of roughly 6 to 11 cycles using a sample-barcoded 5' primer and a J-beta primer mix. A template-switch adaptor that had 12 random nucleotides put a tag on each cDNA molecule. Using its own MiXCR run on the 5' RACE reads, TCRdb lists one record per CDR3 protein. The sample includes 650,000 to 1,000,000 distinct CDR3 sequences, 35% to 50% seen only once; the top ten take 15% to 20%. This CDR3 is 13 amino acids long. Germline loops: CDR1 SGHTA, CDR2 FQGTGA. V dropped 6 bases and J dropped 7; count of bases not matched to a gene: 7. The sample comes from a study of blood T cells in healthy people across ages. The study's findings and limits: TCR beta diversity, measured per million T cells, fell in a roughly linear way with age.

Healthy Caucasians from Russia aged about 6 to 100 served as donors. The receptor's source is an elderly man in good health. The sample was blood. This rearrangement joins TRBV7-3 to TRBJ2-7, with 9 bases identical to TRBD2. The CDR3 here is CASSGEAGGEQYF. The CDR3, as DNA: TGTGCCAGCAGTGGGGAAGCGGGAGGTGAGCAGTACTTC.